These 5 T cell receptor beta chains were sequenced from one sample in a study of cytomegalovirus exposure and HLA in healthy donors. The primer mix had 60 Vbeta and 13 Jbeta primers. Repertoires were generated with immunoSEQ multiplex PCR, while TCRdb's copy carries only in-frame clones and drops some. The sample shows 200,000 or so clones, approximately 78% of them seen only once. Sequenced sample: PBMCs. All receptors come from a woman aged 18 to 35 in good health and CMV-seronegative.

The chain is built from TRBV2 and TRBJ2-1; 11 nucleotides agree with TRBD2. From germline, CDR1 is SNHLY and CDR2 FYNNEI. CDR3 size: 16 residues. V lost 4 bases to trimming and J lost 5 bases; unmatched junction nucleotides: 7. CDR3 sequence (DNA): TGTGCCAGCAGTGGGATAGCGGGAGGGCCAGACAATGAGCAGTTCTTC. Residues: CASSGIAGGPDNEQFF.

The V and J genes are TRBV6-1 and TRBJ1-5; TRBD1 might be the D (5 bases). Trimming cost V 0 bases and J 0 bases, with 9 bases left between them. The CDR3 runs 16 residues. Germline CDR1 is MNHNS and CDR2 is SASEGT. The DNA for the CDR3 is TGTGCCAGCAGTGAAGCGCCGGGGGATAGCAATCAGCCCCAGCATTTT. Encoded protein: CASSEAPGDSNQPQHF.

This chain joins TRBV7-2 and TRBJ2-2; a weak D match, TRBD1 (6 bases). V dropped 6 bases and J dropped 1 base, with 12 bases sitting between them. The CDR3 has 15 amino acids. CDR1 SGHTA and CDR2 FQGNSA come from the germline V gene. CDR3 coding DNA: TGTGCCAGCAGATCCGGGACACAGAACACCGGGGAGCTGTTTTTT. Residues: CASRSGTQNTGELFF. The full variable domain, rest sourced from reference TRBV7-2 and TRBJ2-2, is GAGVSQSPSNKVTEKGKDVELRCDPISGHTALYWYRQSLGQGLEFLIYFQGNSAPDKSGLPSDRFSAERTGGSVSTLTIQRTQQEDSAVYLCASRSGTQNTGELFFGEGSRLTVL.

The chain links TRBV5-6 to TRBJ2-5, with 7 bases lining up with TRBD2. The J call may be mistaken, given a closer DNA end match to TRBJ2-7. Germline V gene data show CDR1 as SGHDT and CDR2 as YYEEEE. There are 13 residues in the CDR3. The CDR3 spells CAPSWGGFHEQYF. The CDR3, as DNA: TGTGCCCCCAGCTGGGGGGGGTTCCACGAGCAGTACTTC.

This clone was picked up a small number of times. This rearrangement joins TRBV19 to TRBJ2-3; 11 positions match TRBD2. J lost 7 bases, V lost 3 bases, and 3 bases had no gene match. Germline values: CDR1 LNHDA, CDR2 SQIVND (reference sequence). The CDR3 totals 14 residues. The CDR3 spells CASSIPSGRNTQYF. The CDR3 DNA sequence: TGTGCCAGTAGTATTCCTAGCGGGAGGAATACGCAGTATTTT.